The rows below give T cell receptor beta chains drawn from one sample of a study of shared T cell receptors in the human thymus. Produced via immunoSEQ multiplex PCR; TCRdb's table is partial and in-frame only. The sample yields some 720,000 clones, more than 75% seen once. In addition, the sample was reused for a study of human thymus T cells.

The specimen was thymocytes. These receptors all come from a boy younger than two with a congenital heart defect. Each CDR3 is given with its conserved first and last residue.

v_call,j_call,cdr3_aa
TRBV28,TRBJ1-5,CASSLGDSRGQPQHF
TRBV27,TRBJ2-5,CASRGLAGPLQETQYF
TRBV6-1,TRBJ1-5,CASSEGRGNSNQPQHF
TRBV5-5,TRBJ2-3,CASSPGSAKLAGEADTQYF
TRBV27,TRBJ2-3,CASSLSGQTSTDTQYF
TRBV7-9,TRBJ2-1,CASSLLGAPHNEQFF
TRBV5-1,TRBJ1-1,CASSLPGNTEAFF
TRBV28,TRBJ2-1,CASSNATRGLRNEQFF
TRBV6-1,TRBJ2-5,CASRCGRAQGETQYF
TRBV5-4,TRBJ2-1,CASSLTSGRAVGEQFF
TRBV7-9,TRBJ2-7,CASSLVRVNYEQYF